This entry lists 7 T cell receptor beta chains sequenced from one sample in a study of molecular identifiers for immune sequencing clone quantification. MiXCR, applied by TCRdb to the PCR reads, yields one record per CDR3 protein. The data hold fewer than 100,000 distinct CDR3 sequences, with over 20% observed a single time. The specimen was naive CD8+ T cells from blood, with Jurkat cell RNA spiked in. As for subset: FACS-sorted CD8+CD4-CCR7+CD45RA+ naive T cells. These receptors all come from a human donor in good health. Some libraries in this study had Jurkat cell RNA spiked in.

Concerning this clonotype: A much larger clone differs by one base, so this may be a read error. The gene calls are TRBV7-6 and TRBJ1-3, with no clear D. In germline, CDR1 is SGHVS, CDR2 FNYEAQ. This CDR3 has 15 residues. Deletions cut 5 bases from V and 5 bases from J, with 16 bases between. The CDR3 DNA reads TGTGCCAGCAGCCGAGGAGATTCCTTAAGAAACACCATATATTTT. Translation gives CASSRGDSLRNTIYF.

This clonotype was observed a few times. The CDR3 is CASSTEGLAAGTGELFF. As DNA, the CDR3 is TGTGCCAGCAGCACAGAGGGACTAGCTGCGGGGACCGGGGAGCTGTTTTTT. The chain couples TRBV7-2 to TRBJ2-2, with 9 bases lining up with TRBD2. J was trimmed by 5 bases and V by 5 bases; bases with no gene match: 12. Germline CDR1 reads SGHTA; CDR2 reads FQGNSA. The CDR3 has 17 amino acids. The full variable domain, its missing parts supplied by reference TRBV7-2 and TRBJ2-2, is GAGVSQSPSNKVTEKGKDVELRCDPISGHTALYWYRQSLGQGLEFLIYFQGNSAPDKSGLPSDRFSAERTGGSVSTLTIQRTQQEDSAVYLCASSTEGLAAGTGELFFGEGSRLTVL.

Only a few counts were recorded for this clonotype. This chain links TRBV7-4 with TRBJ2-7, with 12 bases identical to TRBD2. Germline CDR1 reads SGHVT; CDR2 reads SQSDAQ. The CDR3 is made up of 18 amino acids. V gave up 1 base and J gave up 3 bases; unmatched junction bases: 10. The CDR3 sequence is CASSLGRGLAGPIYEQYF. The DNA for the CDR3 is TGTGCCAGCAGCTTAGGTAGAGGACTAGCGGGGCCCATCTACGAGCAGTACTTC. Combining the CDR3 with reference TRBV7-4 and TRBJ2-7 gives the whole variable domain GAGVSQSPRYKVAKRGRDVALRCDSISGHVTLYWYRQTLGQGSEVLTYSQSDAQRDKSGRPSGRFSAERPERSVSTLKIQRTEQGDSAVYLCASSLGRGLAGPIYEQYFGPGTRLTVT.

This rearrangement joins TRBV5-1 to TRBJ2-7, with D possibly called TRBD1 or TRBD2 (5 bases each). The CDR3 has 12 residues. V shed 5 bases and J shed 6 bases, with 12 bases lying between them. Per the germline V gene, CDR1 is SGHRS and CDR2 is YFSETQ. The DNA of the CDR3 is TGCGCCAGCAGGGGGGAATCTATCGAGCAGTACTTC. Its translation is CASRGESIEQYF.

This clonotype showed up many times. The V gene is TRBV13, the J gene TRBJ1-2, with D perhaps matching TRBD1 (6 bases). V lost 5 bases and J 2 bases, leaving 12 bases between the germline ends. Looked up from germline, CDR1 is PRHDT and CDR2 is FYEKMQ (reference sequence). CDR3 length: 14 amino acids. The CDR3 here is CASSQDRRNYGYTF. CDR3 coding DNA: TGTGCCAGCAGCCAGGACAGAAGAAACTATGGCTACACCTTC.

This clonotype was seen many times. The chain has TRBV30 and TRBJ1-4; TRBD1 matches 9 bases. V shed 0 bases and J 7 bases; nucleotides not matched to a gene: 6. This CDR3 comprises 15 residues. Germline CDR1 reads GTSNPN; CDR2 reads SVGIG (reference sequence). CDR3 protein: CAWSVGTGRGEKLFF. The CDR3, as DNA: TGTGCCTGGAGTGTCGGGACAGGGAGAGGTGAAAAACTGTTTTTT.

This clonotype was observed at least ten times. The chain couples TRBV9 to TRBJ1-4, with D hard to call. The CDR3 loop spans 15 amino acids. V lost 3 bases, J lost 7 bases, and 16 bases lay in between. Germline assignment: CDR1 SGDLS and CDR2 YYNGEE. The CDR3 loop is CASSAYSSGGEKLFF. The CDR3 coding sequence is TGTGCCAGCAGCGCGTACAGCAGTGGAGGTGAAAAACTGTTTTTT.